This T cell receptor (beta chain) is from a study of cytomegalovirus exposure and HLA in healthy donors. V lost 5 bases to trimming and J lost 0 bases, with 11 bases between them. There are 15 residues in the CDR3. From germline, CDR1 is MNHEY and CDR2 SVGAGI. The PCR was carried out with 60 Vbeta primers and 13 Jbeta primers. The method was immunoSEQ multiplex PCR; TCRdb's version includes in-frame clones alone and lacks a portion of them. Its table records around 150,000 clones. The receptor's source is a man between 40 and 49 years old in good health and CMV-seronegative. V usage is TRBV6-5 and J usage is TRBJ1-3, with D possibly TRBD1 on 5 matching bases. Sequences were obtained from PBMCs. The CDR3 nucleotides are TGTGCCAGCAGTATTTCAGGGTACTCTGGAAACACCATATATTTT. Translation: CASSISGYSGNTIYF.